These T cell receptor beta chains were read from a single sample in a study of human thymus T cells. Clones were read by immunoSEQ multiplex PCR, and TCRdb kept only the in-frame ones, dropping some. This sample has 78,000 or so clones, with around 96% found just once. Sequencing was done on a sample of thymus tissue. The receptors were sampled from a boy younger than two with a congenital heart defect but otherwise immunologically healthy. Both conserved end residues are part of each CDR3. D genes are given only for firm matches. Not every row has a clone size; where given, it reads once, few, many or a size class.

CDR3 protein,CDR3 DNA,V gene,clone size,J gene,D gene
CASSQASGGPPDTQYF,TGTGCCAGCAGCCAAGCTTCGGGGGGGCCCCCAGATACGCAGTATTTT,TRBV4-2,NA,TRBJ2-3,TRBD2
CASREDSLNSPLHF,TGTGCCAGCAGGGAAGACAGTCTCAATTCACCCCTCCACTTT,TRBV7-2,NA,TRBJ1-6,NA
CASSATPQKGGENEQYF,TGTGCCAGCAGCGCTACCCCACAGAAAGGGGGCGAGAACGAGCAGTACTTC,TRBV11-3,NA,TRBJ2-7,TRBD1
CSVLGLYGYTF,TGCAGCGTTTTAGGTCTCTATGGCTACACCTTC,TRBV29-1,NA,TRBJ1-2,NA
CASSEGGVILYGYTF,TGTGCCAGCAGTGAAGGAGGGGTGATCCTCTATGGCTACACCTTC,TRBV2,NA,TRBJ1-2,NA
CARTGTGNTIYF,TGTGCCAGAACGGGGACTGGAAACACCATATATTTT,TRBV5-3,NA,TRBJ1-3,NA
CASSLRRTNYGYTF,TGTGCCAGCAGCTTAAGGAGGACCAACTATGGCTACACCTTC,TRBV7-2,NA,TRBJ1-2,NA
CASSSGGVEKLFF,TGTGCCAGCAGTTCAGGGGGGGTCGAAAAACTGTTTTTT,TRBV28,NA,TRBJ1-4,TRBD1
CASSQSPGTGTATEAFF,TGTGCCAGCAGCCAGAGTCCCGGGACAGGGACGGCCACTGAAGCTTTCTTT,TRBV7-9,once,TRBJ1-1,TRBD1
CASSLSPGLAGGQETQYF,TGTGCCAGCAGTTTAAGCCCGGGACTAGCGGGAGGTCAAGAGACCCAGTACTTC,TRBV27,NA,TRBJ2-5,TRBD2
CASSYRQGNYGYTF,TGTGCCAGCAGCTACCGACAGGGAAACTATGGCTACACCTTC,TRBV5-5,NA,TRBJ1-2,TRBD1
CASSLRMGGTEAFF,TGTGCCAGCAGCTTACGAATGGGGGGCACTGAAGCTTTCTTT,TRBV11-2,NA,TRBJ1-1,NA
CASSLQVSGPYEQYF,TGTGCCAGCAGCTTACAAGTTTCAGGTCCCTACGAGCAGTACTTC,TRBV7-9,once,TRBJ2-7,NA
CASSTQDSFSYNSPLHF,TGTGCCAGCAGCACCCAAGACAGCTTCTCCTATAATTCACCCCTCCACTTT,TRBV9,once,TRBJ1-6,NA
CASQYGGGRSPSSGNTIYF,TGTGCCAGCCAGTACGGCGGGGGACGAAGCCCTTCCTCTGGAAACACCATATATTTT,TRBV18,NA,TRBJ1-3,NA
CASKNAHRGNTIYF,TGTGCCAGCAAAAACGCGCATCGTGGAAACACCATATATTTT,TRBV6-5,NA,TRBJ1-3,NA
CATSRDSRLYPPDTQYF,TGTGCCACCAGCAGAGATTCGAGACTTTACCCCCCAGATACGCAGTATTTT,TRBV15,NA,TRBJ2-3,NA
CASSSKQGPTDTQYF,TGCGCCAGCAGCTCAAAACAGGGCCCTACAGATACGCAGTATTTT,TRBV5-1,once,TRBJ2-3,NA
CASSVAGGYTGELFF,TGCGCCAGCAGTGTAGCGGGGGGCTACACCGGGGAGCTGTTTTTT,TRBV10-2,NA,TRBJ2-2,TRBD2
CASSFRTRPLHNEQFF,TGTGCCAGCAGTTTCAGGACGCGTCCTCTCCACAATGAGCAGTTCTTC,TRBV27,NA,TRBJ2-1,NA
CASSVAGGLNSLNEQFF,TGTGCCAGCAGCGTAGCCGGGGGGCTAAACTCTTTAAATGAGCAGTTCTTC,TRBV9,NA,TRBJ2-1,NA
CASRTGQGDTGELFF,TGTGCCAGCAGGACTGGACAGGGAGACACCGGGGAGCTGTTTTTT,TRBV21-1,NA,TRBJ2-2,NA
CASSSGQGGAGANVLTF,TGTGCCAGCAGCTCCGGACAGGGTGGCGCTGGGGCCAACGTCCTGACTTTC,TRBV7-2,once,TRBJ2-6,TRBD1
CASSPPGKAEAFF,TGTGCCAGCAGCCCCCCGGGGAAGGCTGAAGCTTTCTTT,TRBV6-5,NA,TRBJ1-1,NA
CASSVTMRAKNIQYF,TGTGCCAGCAGTGTGACTATGAGGGCCAAAAACATTCAGTACTTC,TRBV6-5,NA,TRBJ2-4,NA
CASSLKTDPSSYEQYF,TGTGCCAGCAGTCTTAAGACAGACCCGAGCTCCTACGAGCAGTACTTC,TRBV28,NA,TRBJ2-7,NA
CASSESQGLYEQYF,TGTGCCAGCAGTGAATCCCAGGGTTTGTACGAGCAGTACTTC,TRBV25-1,NA,TRBJ2-7,NA
CASTARRGTEAFF,TGCGCCAGCACGGCCAGGAGGGGAACTGAAGCTTTCTTT,TRBV10-2,NA,TRBJ1-1,NA
CASSLFWQGNYEQYF,TGTGCCAGCAGTTTATTCTGGCAGGGGAACTACGAGCAGTACTTC,TRBV27,NA,TRBJ2-7,NA
CASSALQGRRNEQYF,TGTGCCAGCAGTGCTTTACAGGGACGAAGAAACGAGCAGTACTTC,TRBV28,NA,TRBJ2-7,NA
CASSFQLAEQETQYF,TGTGCCAGCAGTTTTCAACTAGCGGAGCAAGAGACCCAGTACTTC,TRBV28,NA,TRBJ2-5,TRBD2
CASSLGGTGTDTQYF,TGTGCCAGCAGTTTAGGAGGAACTGGCACAGATACGCAGTATTTT,TRBV28,NA,TRBJ2-3,NA
CATHSRGNTIYF,TGTGCCACCCATTCGAGGGGGAACACCATATATTTT,TRBV10-3,NA,TRBJ1-3,NA
CASSLESRDRGNEKLFF,TGCGCCAGCAGCTTGGAATCCCGGGACAGGGGGAATGAAAAACTGTTTTTT,TRBV5-1,NA,TRBJ1-4,TRBD1
CASLPGLTRDTQYF,TGTGCCAGCTTACCCGGACTAACAAGAGATACGCAGTATTTT,TRBV6-6,once,TRBJ2-3,NA
CASSATGETEQYF,TGTGCCAGCAGCGCGACAGGGGAAACCGAGCAGTACTTC,TRBV11-3,NA,TRBJ2-7,TRBD1
CASSLPRDSSNNEQFF,TGTGCCAGCAGCCTACCCCGTGACAGCTCTAACAATGAGCAGTTCTTC,TRBV7-2,NA,TRBJ2-1,NA
CASSDGRVNEQFF,TGTGCCAGCAGCGACGGCAGGGTGAACGAGCAGTTCTTC,TRBV4-2,NA,TRBJ2-1,NA
CATSRPGLAGRTPPTDTQYF,TGTGCCACCAGCAGACCGGGACTAGCGGGAAGGACCCCTCCCACAGATACGCAGTATTTT,TRBV15,NA,TRBJ2-3,TRBD2
CASSQDPASGYNEQFF,TGTGCCAGCAGCCAAGATCCAGCTAGCGGATACAATGAGCAGTTCTTC,TRBV14,NA,TRBJ2-1,TRBD2